Below, 23 T cell receptor beta chains from the same sample are listed, as sequenced in a study of T cell responses to AZD1222 COVID-19 vaccine. Clones were read by immunoSEQ multiplex PCR, and TCRdb kept only the in-frame ones, dropping some. In the table there are 95,000 to 100,000 clones, around 83% of which are singletons. Specimen: peripheral blood, collected on day 0 of AZD1222 vaccination. The receptor set was obtained from an adult in good health.

This sequence joins TRBV30 and TRBJ1-4; D not certain. Per the germline V gene, CDR1 is GTSNPN and CDR2 is SVGIG (reference sequence). This CDR3 has 12 residues. V was cut by 2 bases and J by 3 bases, with 4 bases left in between. CDR3 region: CAWSRANEKLFF. The CDR3 bases are TGTGCCTGGAGTAGGGCTAATGAAAAACTGTTTTTT.

This chain connects TRBV19 to TRBJ1-2; D unclear. CDR3 length: 13 residues. Per the germline V gene, CDR1 is LNHDA and CDR2 is SQIVND (reference sequence). The germline V and J ends were trimmed by 5 bases and 1 base, with 8 bases remaining between them. The CDR3 DNA is TGTGCCAGTAGTCGGCAGCTTAACTATGGCTACACCTTC. This translates into CASSRQLNYGYTF.

The rearrangement joins TRBV28 to TRBJ2-2; no clear D gene. Germline CDR1 reads MDHEN; CDR2 reads SYDVKM. CDR3 size: 17 residues. Deletions cut 7 bases from V and 2 bases from J, with 20 bases between. The CDR3 loop reads CASINIIPPGNTGELFF. CDR3 bases: TGTGCCAGCATCAATATTATCCCCCCAGGCAACACCGGGGAGCTGTTTTTT. Based on the CDR3 plus reference TRBV28 and TRBJ2-2, the full variable domain is DVKVTQSSRYLVKRTGEKVFLECVQDMDHENMFWYRQDPGLGLRLIYFSYDVKMKEKGDIPEGYSVSREKKERFSLILESASTNQTSMYLCASINIIPPGNTGELFFGEGSRLTVL.

This sequence joins TRBV10-2 and TRBJ2-7; D is uncertain. Trimming removed 3 bases from V and 0 bases from J, with 3 bases in between. Germline CDR1 is WSHSY and CDR2 is SAAADI. This CDR3 comprises 12 residues. CDR3 sequence: CASSDSSYEQYF. The CDR3 DNA sequence: TGCGCCAGCAGTGACAGCTCCTACGAGCAGTACTTC.

This chain links TRBV6-5 with TRBJ2-7; no definite D call. Trimming shortened V by 6 bases and J by 5 bases, and 14 bases separated the two germline ends. Germline V CDR1 and CDR2: MNHEY, SVGAGI. The CDR3 is 13 residues long. CDR3: CASSASALHEQYF. The CDR3 nucleotides read TGTGCCAGCAGCGCTTCAGCCCTCCACGAGCAGTACTTC.

The rearrangement uses TRBV14 and TRBJ1-1, with unresolved D. V lost 0 bases, J lost 0 bases, and 11 bases lay in between. The CDR3 extends over 16 amino acids. The germline V gene encodes CDR1 SGHDN and CDR2 FVKESK. DNA for the CDR3: TGTGCCAGCAGCCAAGAAGAAAACAGACTGAACACTGAAGCTTTCTTT. This codes for CASSQEENRLNTEAFF.

The chain links TRBV11-1 to TRBJ1-1; possible D gene TRBD1, 6 bases. The length of the CDR3 is 14 residues. With 3 bases removed from V and 5 bases from J, the gap between germline ends came to 13 bases. Germline V gene lookup returns CDR1 SGHAT and CDR2 FQDESV (reference sequence). Written as DNA, the CDR3 is TGTGCCAGCAGCTTCCTCAGGGGTCGGACTGAAGCTTTCTTT. It is translated as CASSFLRGRTEAFF.

This clone appeared once. V is TRBV2 and J is TRBJ1-1; D not resolved. CDR3 length: 13 residues. Germline CDR1 and CDR2: SNHLY and FYNNEI. V lost 8 bases, J lost 1 base, and 11 bases lay in between. In DNA form, the CDR3 reads TGTGCCAGCGTCAAGGGTCCGAACACTGAAGCTTTCTTT. Protein product: CASVKGPNTEAFF. The complete variable domain, with remaining parts taken from reference TRBV2 and TRBJ1-1, reads EPEVTQTPSHQVTQMGQEVILRCVPISNHLYFYWYRQILGQKVEFLVSFYNNEISEKSEIFDDQFSVERPDGSNFTLKIRSTKLEDSAMYFCASVKGPNTEAFFGQGTRLTVV.

The chain couples TRBV7-7 to TRBJ2-1; TRBD1 agrees at 12 bases. J gave up 8 bases and V 3 bases, and 2 bases lay outside the gene matches. The CDR3 totals 14 residues. Germline CDR1 and CDR2: SSHAT and FNYEAQ (reference sequence). CDR3: CASSLGQGADEQFF. The CDR3 DNA follows: TGTGCCAGCAGCTTGGGACAGGGGGCTGATGAGCAGTTCTTC. The whole variable domain, filled in from reference TRBV7-7 and TRBJ2-1, reads GAGVSQSPRYKVTKRGQDVTLRCDPISSHATLYWYQQALGQGPEFLTYFNYEAQPDKSGLPSDRFSAERPEGSISTLTIQRTEQRDSAMYRCASSLGQGADEQFFGPGTRLTVL.

The chain combines TRBV10-3 with TRBJ2-1, with 7 bases matching TRBD2. This CDR3 has 16 amino acids. V was clipped by 3 bases and J by 8 bases; unmatched bases: 13. Germline V gene data show CDR1 as ENHRY and CDR2 as SYGVKD. In DNA form, the CDR3 reads TGTGCCATCAGTGATGGGACTAACTTCCCCCACGATGAGCAGTTCTTC. Translation: CAISDGTNFPHDEQFF.

The chain has TRBV6-5 and TRBJ1-5, with D possibly matching TRBD1 (6 bases). The germline gives CDR1 MNHEY, CDR2 SVGAGI. Trimming removed 4 bases from V and 4 bases from J, with 14 bases in between. The CDR3 contains 15 residues. The CDR3 bases are TGTGCCAGCAGTTCACAGGGAATCGGAAATCAGCCCCAGCATTTT. Amino acid sequence: CASSSQGIGNQPQHF.

The chain couples TRBV5-1 to TRBJ1-3, with D perhaps TRBD1 (5 bases). The CDR3 contains 15 residues. Germline CDR1 SGHRS, CDR2 YFSETQ. V lost 4 bases, J lost 2 bases, and 13 bases lay in between. DNA for the CDR3: TGCGCCAGCAGCATCGAAGCGGGGGCTGGAAACACCATATATTTT. Amino acid sequence: CASSIEAGAGNTIYF.

This rearrangement joins TRBV19 to TRBJ1-2; tentative D call: TRBD1 (5 bases). The ends were cut back, 3 bases at V and 6 bases at J, with 11 bases in the middle. Per the germline V gene, CDR1 is LNHDA and CDR2 is SQIVND (reference sequence). The CDR3 runs 13 residues. This CDR3 reads CASSMVRDHGYTF. The CDR3 DNA reads TGTGCCAGTAGTATGGTCAGGGATCATGGCTACACCTTC.

The chain combines TRBV18 with TRBJ1-5; 9 nucleotides line up with TRBD1. V was clipped by 4 bases and J by 3 bases; unmatched bases: 4. CDR1 KGHSH and CDR2 LQKENI come from the germline V gene. CDR3 length: 15 residues. In nucleotides, the CDR3 is TGTGCCAGCTCACTGGGGACAGGGTACAATCAGCCCCAGCATTTT. It codes for CASSLGTGYNQPQHF. Combining the CDR3 with reference TRBV18 and TRBJ1-5 gives the whole variable domain NAGVMQNPRHLVRRRGQEARLRCSPMKGHSHVYWYRQLPEEGLKFMVYLQKENIIDESGMPKERFSAEFPKEGPSILRIQQVVRGDSAAYFCASSLGTGYNQPQHFGDGTRLSIL.

J is TRBJ1-1 and V is TRBV28, with TRBD1 matching over 9 bases. Losses at the gene ends were 5 bases for V and 7 bases for J; bases not matched to a gene: 11. Germline loops: CDR1 MDHEN, CDR2 SYDVKM. This CDR3 has 15 amino acids. The CDR3 protein is CASSPGGGGQGEAFF. The CDR3 nucleotides read TGTGCCAGCAGTCCCGGGGGTGGGGGACAGGGTGAAGCTTTCTTT.

The CDR3 protein is CAWRAGTKLNIQYF. The CDR3 DNA follows: TGTGCCTGGAGGGCCGGGACAAAGTTAAACATTCAGTACTTC. This chain joins TRBV30 and TRBJ2-4; D might be TRBD1 (6 bases). Trimming left V 3 bases short and J 6 bases short, with 15 bases between. This CDR3 spans 14 amino acids. Germline V gives CDR1 GTSNPN, CDR2 SVGIG (reference sequence).

V gene TRBV7-2 combines with J gene TRBJ2-5; D is ambiguous. CDR3 length equals 11 residues. Trimming took 3 bases from V and 3 from J, leaving 2 bases between them. Germline V gives CDR1 SGHTA, CDR2 FQGNSA. The CDR3 sequence: CASSFKETQYF. The CDR3 DNA sequence: TGTGCCAGCAGCTTTAAAGAGACCCAGTACTTC.

The chain links TRBV2 to TRBJ2-2; TRBD1 matches 10 bases. The germline gives CDR1 SNHLY, CDR2 FYNNEI. With 5 bases clipped from V and 4 bases from J, the junction kept 4 bases outside the gene matches. There are 15 residues in the CDR3. Here the CDR3 DNA reads TGTGCCAGCAGTCCTCGGACAGGGGGCACCGGGGAGCTGTTTTTT. This translates into CASSPRTGGTGELFF. Supplemented by reference TRBV2 and TRBJ2-2, the full variable domain reads EPEVTQTPSHQVTQMGQEVILRCVPISNHLYFYWYRQILGQKVEFLVSFYNNEISEKSEIFDDQFSVERPDGSNFTLKIRSTKLEDSAMYFCASSPRTGGTGELFFGEGSRLTVL.

This chain connects TRBV6-2 or TRBV6-3 to TRBJ2-7; the D is unclear. V was pared by 1 base and J by 0 bases, with 16 bases between. Germline V CDR1 and CDR2: MNHEY, SVGEGT. CDR3 length: 17 amino acids. The CDR3 region has the DNA TGTGCCAGCAGTTACTACCTCGGGCAGGCAAACTCCTACGAGCAGTACTTC. It yields the protein CASSYYLGQANSYEQYF.

The chain combines TRBV11-2 with TRBJ2-7, with 8 positions matching TRBD1. V shed 4 bases, J shed 2 bases, and the junction held 16 bases outside the gene matches. Germline loops: CDR1 SGHAT, CDR2 FQNNGV. The CDR3 has 18 residues. The CDR3 reads CASSSDRSRGQETYEQYF. CDR3 bases: TGTGCCAGCAGCTCGGATCGGTCGAGGGGACAGGAGACCTACGAGCAGTACTTC.

The chain has TRBV18 and TRBJ1-1, with 7 bases aligning to TRBD1. Per the germline V gene, CDR1 is KGHSH and CDR2 is LQKENI. The V segment lost 3 bases and the J segment 4 bases; nucleotides outside the gene matches: 2. CDR3 length equals 13 residues. CDR3 sequence: CASSPRQGTEAFF. The CDR3 DNA sequence: TGTGCCAGCTCACCTCGACAGGGCACTGAAGCTTTCTTT.

This chain joins TRBV14 and TRBJ2-5, with a tentative D call TRBD2 (5 bases). This CDR3 comprises 14 residues. V gave up 1 base and J gave up 5 bases, with 11 bases separating them. CDR1 is SGHDN and CDR2 is FVKESK in the germline V gene. The CDR3 sequence: CASSQGWGAETQYF. The CDR3 coding sequence is TGTGCCAGCAGCCAAGGGTGGGGAGCGGAGACCCAGTACTTC.

The chain has TRBV19 and TRBJ2-7; TRBD2 might be the D (6 bases). Germline V lookup: CDR1 LNHDA, CDR2 SQIVND (reference sequence). The CDR3 has 14 residues. Trimming took 1 base from V and 5 from J, leaving 12 bases between them. CDR3 region: CASSIGGASNEQYF. CDR3 nucleotide sequence: TGTGCCAGTAGTATAGGCGGGGCGTCTAACGAGCAGTACTTC.